The next 32 T cell receptor beta chains were all read from a single sample in a study of vaccination effects on CD4 cells after COVID-19. Subsequent to a culture period of roughly 11 days, CD4+ T cells were isolated. Each person got two doses of an mRNA SARS-CoV-2 vaccine, BNT162b2 or mRNA-1273. The data were produced by immunoSEQ multiplex PCR, yet TCRdb's version contains in-frame clones alone and is incomplete. The sample consists of about 57,000 clones, just under 80% of them appearing once. Their antigen targets remain unknown. Sample: CD4+ T cells from PBMCs cultured without peptide, taken after COVID-19 vaccination. The receptors derive from a human donor who received a COVID-19 vaccine.

J is TRBJ2-3 and V is TRBV19, with D possibly called TRBD1 or TRBD2 (5 bases each). CDR1 LNHDA and CDR2 SQIVND come from the germline V gene (reference sequence). This CDR3 contains 17 residues. V was clipped by 6 bases and J by 0 bases, with 19 bases between them. CDR3 protein: CASRRVGTPGSTDTQYF. The CDR3 coding sequence is TGTGCCAGTAGGAGAGTTGGGACGCCTGGAAGCACAGATACGCAGTATTTT.

The chain is built from TRBV9 and TRBJ2-1, with 8 bases lining up with TRBD2. This CDR3 has 15 residues. The V gene's germline CDR1 is SGDLS and CDR2 YYNGEE. V was pared by 0 bases and J by 4 bases, with 3 bases of the junction left unmatched. CDR3 amino acids: CASSVAVAGYNEQFF. For the CDR3, the DNA is TGTGCCAGCAGCGTAGCGGTAGCGGGATACAATGAGCAGTTCTTC.

The rearrangement links TRBV7-3 to TRBJ2-2, with 7 bases identical to TRBD2. This CDR3 contains 14 residues. Per the germline V gene, CDR1 is SGHTA and CDR2 is FQGTGA. Unmatched junction bases numbered 4, after V lost 5 bases and J lost 4 bases. CDR3 sequence (DNA): TGTGCCAGCAGCCGGGACTATTTCACCGGGGAGCTGTTTTTT. Translating gives CASSRDYFTGELFF.

This chain joins TRBV14 and TRBJ1-5; possible D gene TRBD1, 5 bases. The V and J ends lost 2 bases and 9 bases respectively, with 11 bases between them. CDR1 and CDR2 (germline): SGHDN, FVKESK. CDR3 length: 13 amino acids. The CDR3 coding sequence is TGTGCCAGCAGCCAAAGGGACGCGAGGCCCCAGCATTTT. This translates into CASSQRDARPQHF. The variable domain in full, completed from reference TRBV14 and TRBJ1-5, reads EAGVTQFPSHSVIEKGQTVTLRCDPISGHDNLYWYRRVMGKEIKFLLHFVKESKQDESGMPNNRFLAERTGGTYSTLKVQPAELEDSGVYFCASSQRDARPQHFGDGTRLSIL.

The genes are TRBV29-1 and TRBJ2-1; 9 positions match TRBD2. The germline V gene has CDR1 SQVTM and CDR2 ANQGSEA. The CDR3 is 14 residues long. J gave up 7 bases and V 4 bases, and 8 bases lay outside the gene matches. The CDR3 here is CSVGLAANINEQFF. The CDR3 DNA follows: TGCAGCGTTGGACTAGCGGCGAATATTAATGAGCAGTTCTTC.

This sequence joins TRBV18 and TRBJ1-1; D is possibly TRBD1 (5 bases). Trimming cost V 2 bases and J 6 bases, with 7 bases left between them. Germline-derived CDR1 and CDR2 are KGHSH and LQKENI. The CDR3 consists of 12 residues. The CDR3 region has the DNA TGTGCCAGCTCACCATCGGGGGCTGAAGCTTTCTTT. It translates to CASSPSGAEAFF.

CDR3 residues: CASSLSVVNSPLHF. The DNA of the CDR3 is TGTGCCAGCAGCTTGAGTGTTGTTAATTCACCCCTCCACTTT. The chain carries TRBV5-4 and TRBJ1-6; D remains ambiguous. Germline assignment: CDR1 SGHNT and CDR2 YYREEE (reference sequence). V lost 1 base to trimming and J lost 6 bases, with 8 bases between them. The CDR3 consists of 14 residues.

The DNA for the CDR3 is TGCGCCAGCAGCCTAACTGCATCAACTAACACTGAAGCTTTCTTT. It yields the protein CASSLTASTNTEAFF. The chain uses TRBV4-1 and TRBJ1-1; D is unclear. From germline, CDR1 is MGHRA and CDR2 YSYEKL. This CDR3 has 15 residues. The V end lost 4 bases, the J end lost 2 bases, and 14 bases lay between the germline ends.

The V and J genes are TRBV19 and TRBJ1-2; TRBD1 matches at 7 bases. V shed 8 bases, J shed 2 bases, and the junction held 5 bases outside the gene matches. CDR3 length: 13 residues. Germline CDR1 reads LNHDA; CDR2 reads SQIVND (reference sequence). The CDR3 nucleotides are TGTGCCAGTTCCGCGACAGGGAACTATGGCTACACCTTC. It is translated as CASSATGNYGYTF.

This clone was counted only a few times. The chain combines TRBV27 with TRBJ1-3; TRBD1 agrees at 8 bases. The CDR3 extends over 13 amino acids. In germline, CDR1 is MNHEY, CDR2 SMNVEV (reference sequence). With 5 bases clipped from V and 7 bases from J, the junction kept 4 bases outside the gene matches. The CDR3 DNA follows: TGTGCCAGCAGTCTTACAGGGGGGAACACCATATATTTT. Translated, it gives CASSLTGGNTIYF.

This clone appeared once. This sequence joins TRBV11-3 and TRBJ2-1; no clear D gene. Germline V gives CDR1 SGHNT, CDR2 YENEEA. This CDR3 spans 13 amino acids. Trimming removed 1 base from V and 4 bases from J, with 5 bases in between. The CDR3 DNA is TGTGCCAGCAGCTTAGGTGGTTACAATGAGCAGTTCTTC. Translating it yields CASSLGGYNEQFF. Drawing the rest from reference TRBV11-3 and TRBJ2-1, the complete variable domain is EAGVVQSPRYKIIEKKQPVAFWCNPISGHNTLYWYLQNLGQGPELLIRYENEEAVDDSQLPKDRFSAERLKGVDSTLKIQPAELGDSAVYLCASSLGGYNEQFFGPGTRLTVL.

This clone was counted a single time. The V and J genes are TRBV2 and TRBJ2-6; D is ambiguous. Between the trimmed V and J ends, which lost 3 bases and 4 bases, there was a span of 16 bases. The V gene's germline CDR1 is SNHLY and CDR2 FYNNEI. The CDR3 spans 17 residues. The CDR3 DNA follows: TGTGCCAGCAGTGATGTAGGGCTGGCGCGCGGGGCCAACGTCCTGACTTTC. Translated: CASSDVGLARGANVLTF. The variable domain in full, completed from reference TRBV2 and TRBJ2-6, reads EPEVTQTPSHQVTQMGQEVILRCVPISNHLYFYWYRQILGQKVEFLVSFYNNEISEKSEIFDDQFSVERPDGSNFTLKIRSTKLEDSAMYFCASSDVGLARGANVLTFGAGSRLTVL.

This chain uses TRBV5-1 with TRBJ2-1, with 13 bases aligning to TRBD2. V was clipped by 2 bases and J by 6 bases; unmatched bases: 5. The length of the CDR3 is 16 residues. CDR1 and CDR2 (germline): SGHRS, YFSETQ. The CDR3, as DNA: TGCGCCAGCAGCTTTGGACTAGCGGGAGCAGTCAATGAGCAGTTCTTC. The encoded protein is CASSFGLAGAVNEQFF. Combining the CDR3 with reference TRBV5-1 and TRBJ2-1 gives the whole variable domain KAGVTQTPRYLIKTRGQQVTLSCSPISGHRSVSWYQQTPGQGLQFLFEYFSETQRNKGNFPGRFSGRQFSNSRSEMNVSTLELGDSALYLCASSFGLAGAVNEQFFGPGTRLTVL.

The chain employs TRBV19 and TRBJ1-6; D remains unclear. V was pared by 3 bases and J by 5 bases, with 14 bases between. Germline V gives CDR1 LNHDA, CDR2 SQIVND (reference sequence). The CDR3 covers 16 residues. CDR3 protein: CASSMTMARNNSPLHF. In DNA form, the CDR3 reads TGTGCCAGTAGTATGACTATGGCCAGAAATAATTCACCCCTCCACTTT. Filled out from reference TRBV19 and TRBJ1-6, the complete variable domain reads DGGITQSPKYLFRKEGQNVTLSCEQNLNHDAMYWYRQDPGQGLRLIYYSQIVNDFQKGDIAEGYSVSREKKESFPLTVTSAQKNPTAFYLCASSMTMARNNSPLHFGNGTRLTVT.

This chain connects TRBV11-1 to TRBJ1-6; possible D gene TRBD1, 6 bases. V shed 5 bases and J shed 7 bases, with 18 bases lying between them. CDR1 and CDR2 from the germline V gene are SGHAT and FQDESV (reference sequence). This CDR3 spans 16 amino acids. CDR3 loop: CASSLGGTWRNSPLHF. In nucleotides, the CDR3 is TGTGCCAGCAGCCTTGGAGGGACATGGAGAAATTCACCCCTCCACTTT.

This clone was picked up a small number of times. The chain carries TRBV28 and TRBJ1-2; D ambiguous. The V gene lost 4 bases and the J gene lost 4 bases, with 16 bases spanning the gap. The germline gives CDR1 MDHEN, CDR2 SYDVKM. This CDR3 is built from 15 residues. The CDR3 spells CASSSLRVTVYGYTF. DNA for the CDR3: TGTGCCAGCAGTTCCTTAAGGGTCACGGTCTATGGCTACACCTTC.

The chain joins TRBV28 to TRBJ1-4, with D possibly TRBD1 on 5 matching bases. CDR1 and CDR2 from the germline V gene are MDHEN and SYDVKM. Trimming stripped 4 bases from V and 3 bases from J, with 15 bases between. The CDR3 is 16 amino acids. The DNA of the CDR3 is TGTGCCAGCAGTTCCCGAGTGCGGGGGGCTAATGAAAAACTGTTTTTT. Its protein product is CASSSRVRGANEKLFF. The full variable domain, in which reference TRBV28 and TRBJ1-4 provide the parts outside the CDR3, is DVKVTQSSRYLVKRTGEKVFLECVQDMDHENMFWYRQDPGLGLRLIYFSYDVKMKEKGDIPEGYSVSREKKERFSLILESASTNQTSMYLCASSSRVRGANEKLFFGSGTQLSVL.

The CDR3 DNA follows: TGTGCCAGCAGGCAGCGGGGACTAGCGGGAGTAAAAACCTACAATGAGCAGTTCTTC. Translating gives CASRQRGLAGVKTYNEQFF. The chain carries TRBV27 and TRBJ2-1, with 14 bases aligning to TRBD2. The CDR3 consists of 19 residues. The trim removed 6 bases at V and 2 bases at J, leaving 12 bases unmatched. Germline V CDR1 and CDR2: MNHEY, SMNVEV (reference sequence).

This clone was recorded once. J is TRBJ1-1 and V is TRBV10-3; TRBD1 is a possible D gene (6 bases). Trimming took 5 bases from V and 1 from J, leaving 11 bases between them. The CDR3 consists of 14 residues. Germline V gene sequence: CDR1 ENHRY, CDR2 SYGVKD. CDR3 bases: TGTGCCATCAGTCCGGACAGAGGGAACACTGAAGCTTTCTTT. Encoded protein: CAISPDRGNTEAFF.

The CDR3 sequence is CASSSAPTGTVYGYTF. The CDR3 DNA sequence: TGTGCCAGCAGCTCGGCCCCGACAGGGACTGTCTATGGCTACACCTTC. This chain links TRBV7-3 with TRBJ1-2, with 7 positions matching TRBD1. This CDR3 has 16 amino acids. In germline, CDR1 is SGHTA, CDR2 FQGTGA. Trimming cost V 4 bases and J 4 bases; bases outside gene matches: 12. Using reference TRBV7-3 and TRBJ1-2 for the parts outside the CDR3, the full variable domain is GAGVSQTPSNKVTEKGKYVELRCDPISGHTALYWYRQSLGQGPEFLIYFQGTGAADDSGLPNDRFFAVRPEGSVSTLKIQRTERGDSAVYLCASSSAPTGTVYGYTFGSGTRLTVV.

In this sample, this clone turned up a few times. V gene TRBV18 combines with J gene TRBJ2-5; D might be TRBD2 (6 bases). The CDR3 length is 14 residues. V dropped 1 base and J dropped 5 bases, with 11 bases sitting between them. Germline V gene data show CDR1 as KGHSH and CDR2 as LQKENI. The CDR3 spells CASSPLAGWETQYF. The CDR3 coding sequence is TGTGCCAGCTCACCACTCGCGGGGTGGGAGACCCAGTACTTC.

This chain links TRBV15 with TRBJ2-6; D gene uncertain. Germline values: CDR1 LNHNV, CDR2 YYDKDF (reference sequence). This CDR3 has 14 amino acids. Trimming stripped 3 bases from V and 0 bases from J, with 3 bases between. The CDR3 is CATSRDSGANVLTF. The CDR3 nucleotides read TGTGCCACCAGCAGGGACTCTGGGGCCAACGTCCTGACTTTC. Combining the CDR3 with reference TRBV15 and TRBJ2-6 gives the whole variable domain DAMVIQNPRYQVTQFGKPVTLSCSQTLNHNVMYWYQQKSSQAPKLLFHYYDKDFNNEADTPDNFQSRRPNTSFCFLDIRSPGLGDTAMYLCATSRDSGANVLTFGAGSRLTVL.

The rearrangement uses TRBV7-2 and TRBJ2-7; 12 positions match TRBD1. CDR1 is SGHTA and CDR2 is FQGNSA in the germline V gene. V gave up 5 bases and J gave up 6 bases; unmatched junction bases: 5. The length of the CDR3 is 14 residues. DNA of the CDR3: TGTGCCAGCAGCGTGGGACAGGGGGCGCGCGAGCAGTACTTC. It encodes CASSVGQGAREQYF.

The V gene is TRBV15, the J gene TRBJ1-3; possible D gene TRBD1, 6 bases. Germline V gene lookup returns CDR1 LNHNV and CDR2 YYDKDF (reference sequence). Trimming removed 0 bases at V and 4 bases at J, with 10 bases between. The CDR3 is 15 residues long. In DNA form, the CDR3 reads TGTGCCACCAGCAGAGATCAGGGGCTCGGAAACACCATATATTTT. Translating it yields CATSRDQGLGNTIYF.

This clone came up once. The rearrangement joins TRBV7-2 to TRBJ2-1; TRBD2 aligns across 10 bases. This CDR3 comprises 17 residues. The germline CDR1 and CDR2 sequences are SGHTA and FQGNSA. With 7 bases clipped from V and 9 bases from J, the junction kept 18 bases outside the gene matches. The CDR3 reads CASILVVGAGGSGEQFF. The CDR3 coding sequence is TGTGCCAGCATCTTGGTAGTGGGAGCGGGGGGGAGCGGTGAGCAGTTCTTC.

This clone turned up a few times. The chain carries TRBV30 and TRBJ2-2; a possible D gene is TRBD2 (6 bases). The CDR3 has 14 residues. V dropped 2 bases and J dropped 10 bases, with 17 bases sitting between them. Looked up from germline, CDR1 is GTSNPN and CDR2 is SVGIG (reference sequence). The CDR3 loop is CAWSRLGYLEELFF. The CDR3 bases are TGTGCCTGGAGTAGACTAGGATACCTAGAGGAGCTGTTTTTT.

V is TRBV3-1 (or the pseudogene TRBV3-2) and J is TRBJ1-1; D is unclear. CDR3 length equals 12 residues. Trimming shortened V by 5 bases and J by 7 bases, and 11 bases separated the two germline ends. The germline CDR1 and CDR2 sequences are LGHDT and YNNKEL (reference sequence). This CDR3 reads CASSYARGEAFF. The DNA of the CDR3 is TGTGCCAGCAGCTACGCAAGAGGTGAAGCTTTCTTT.

This clone was recorded only once. The chain links TRBV15 to TRBJ1-2; D perhaps matches TRBD1 (6 bases). The CDR3 runs 14 residues. Per germline, CDR1 LNHNV and CDR2 YYDKDF (reference sequence). V lost 1 base, J lost 6 bases, and 12 bases lay in between. CDR3 DNA sequence: TGTGCCACCAGCAGAGGACAGGCGAGAAATGGCTACACCTTC. Translated: CATSRGQARNGYTF.

There are a few counts of this clone. V and J are TRBV4-1 and TRBJ1-5; 9 positions match TRBD1. The germline V gene has CDR1 MGHRA and CDR2 YSYEKL. V was clipped by 1 base and J by 5 bases; unmatched bases: 9. The CDR3 totals 17 residues. CDR3 residues: CASSQVIQGASYQPQHF. In DNA form, the CDR3 reads TGCGCCAGCAGCCAAGTGATACAGGGGGCCTCCTATCAGCCCCAGCATTTT.

The chain combines TRBV3-1 (or the pseudogene TRBV3-2) with TRBJ1-1, with D unclear. The germline V gene encodes CDR1 LGHDT and CDR2 YNNKEL (reference sequence). V lost 8 bases, J lost 7 bases, and 11 bases lay in between. CDR3 length: 11 amino acids. CDR3 bases: TGTGCCAGCGGGGAGGCCCTTGAAGCTTTCTTT. As protein: CASGEALEAFF.

The J gene is TRBJ2-5, the V gene TRBV6-2 or TRBV6-3; TRBD1 agrees at 8 bases. J gave up 2 bases and V 5 bases, and 10 bases lay outside the gene matches. The CDR3 is 16 residues long. From germline, CDR1 is MNHEY and CDR2 SVGEGT. The CDR3 protein is CASSPRQGNRQETQYF. The CDR3 coding sequence is TGTGCCAGCAGTCCCCGACAGGGGAATCGACAAGAGACCCAGTACTTC.

The chain joins TRBV28 to TRBJ1-2; the D is unclear. V dropped 4 bases and J dropped 0 bases, with 12 bases sitting between them. This CDR3 comprises 15 residues. Germline CDR1 is MDHEN and CDR2 is SYDVKM. In nucleotides, the CDR3 is TGTGCCAGCAGTTCCGCGGGCCCCTCTAACTATGGCTACACCTTC. It encodes CASSSAGPSNYGYTF.